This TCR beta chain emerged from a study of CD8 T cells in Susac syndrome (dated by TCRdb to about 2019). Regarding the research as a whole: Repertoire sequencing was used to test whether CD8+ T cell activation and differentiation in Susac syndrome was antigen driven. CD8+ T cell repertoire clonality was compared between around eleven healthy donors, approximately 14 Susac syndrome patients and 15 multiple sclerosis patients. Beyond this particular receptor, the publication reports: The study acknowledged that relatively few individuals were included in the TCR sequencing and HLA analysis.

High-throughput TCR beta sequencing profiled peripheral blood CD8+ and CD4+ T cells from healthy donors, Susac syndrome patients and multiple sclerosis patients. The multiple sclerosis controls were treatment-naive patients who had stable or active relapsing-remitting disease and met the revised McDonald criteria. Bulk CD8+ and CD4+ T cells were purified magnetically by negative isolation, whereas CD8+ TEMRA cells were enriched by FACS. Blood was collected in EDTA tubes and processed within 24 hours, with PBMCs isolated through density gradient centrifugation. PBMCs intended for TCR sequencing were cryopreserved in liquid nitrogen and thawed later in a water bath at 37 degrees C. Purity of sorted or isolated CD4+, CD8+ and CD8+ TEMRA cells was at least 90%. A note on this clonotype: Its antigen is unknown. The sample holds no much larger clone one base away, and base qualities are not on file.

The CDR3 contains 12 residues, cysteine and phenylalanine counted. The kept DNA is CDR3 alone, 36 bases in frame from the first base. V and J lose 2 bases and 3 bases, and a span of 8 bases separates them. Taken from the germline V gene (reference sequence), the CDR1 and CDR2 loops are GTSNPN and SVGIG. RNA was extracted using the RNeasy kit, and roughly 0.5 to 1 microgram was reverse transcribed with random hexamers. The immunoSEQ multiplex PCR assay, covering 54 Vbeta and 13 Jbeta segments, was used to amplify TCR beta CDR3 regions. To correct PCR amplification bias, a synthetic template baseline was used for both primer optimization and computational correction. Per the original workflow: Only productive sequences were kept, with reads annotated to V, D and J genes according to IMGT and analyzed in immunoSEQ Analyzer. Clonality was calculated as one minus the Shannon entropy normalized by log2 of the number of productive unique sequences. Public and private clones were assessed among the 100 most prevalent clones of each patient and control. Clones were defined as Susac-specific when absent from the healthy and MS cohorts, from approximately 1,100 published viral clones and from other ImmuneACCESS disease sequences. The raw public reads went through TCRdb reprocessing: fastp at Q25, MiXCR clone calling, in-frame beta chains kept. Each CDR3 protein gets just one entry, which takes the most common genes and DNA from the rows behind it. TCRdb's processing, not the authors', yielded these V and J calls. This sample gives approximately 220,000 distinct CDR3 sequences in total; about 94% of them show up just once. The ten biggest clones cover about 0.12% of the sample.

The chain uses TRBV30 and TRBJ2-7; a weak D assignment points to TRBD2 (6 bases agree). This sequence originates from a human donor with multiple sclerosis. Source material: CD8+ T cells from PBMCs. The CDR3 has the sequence CAWSLAHYEQYF. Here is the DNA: TGTGCCTGGAGTCTAGCGCACTACGAGCAGTACTTC.